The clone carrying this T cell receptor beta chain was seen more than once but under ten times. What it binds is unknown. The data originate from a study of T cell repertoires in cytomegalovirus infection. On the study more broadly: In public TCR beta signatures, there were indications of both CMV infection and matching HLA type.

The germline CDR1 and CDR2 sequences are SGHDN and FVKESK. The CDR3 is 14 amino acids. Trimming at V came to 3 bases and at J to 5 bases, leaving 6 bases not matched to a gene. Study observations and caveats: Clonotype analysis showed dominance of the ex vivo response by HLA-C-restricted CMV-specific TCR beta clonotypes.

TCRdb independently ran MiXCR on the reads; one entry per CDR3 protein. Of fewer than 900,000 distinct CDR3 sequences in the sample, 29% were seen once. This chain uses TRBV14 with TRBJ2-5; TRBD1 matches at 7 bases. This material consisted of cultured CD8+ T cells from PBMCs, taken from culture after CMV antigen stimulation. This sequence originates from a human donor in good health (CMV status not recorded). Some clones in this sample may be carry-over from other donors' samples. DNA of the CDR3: TGTGCCAGCAGCCATCTTACAGGGGTGGAGACCCAGTACTTC. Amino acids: CASSHLTGVETQYF.